This T cell receptor beta chain was recorded in a study of TIL therapy for anti-PD-1-resistant metastatic lung cancer. Study context: Tumors were harvested before any PD-1/PD-L1 blockade. Median tumor PD-L1 proportion score was about 6%. Median tumor mutation burden was 1.5 mutations per megabase. Notes on the study in general: Treatment-naive, never-smoker and oncogene-addicted patients were overrepresented in this highly selected cohort.

The CDR3 totals 17 residues. Trimming took off 2 bases at V and 8 bases at J, with 22 bases between the two ends. Per the germline V gene, CDR1 is GTSNPN and CDR2 is SVGIG (reference sequence). As to time point: pre-treatment sample, taken before nivolumab and TIL therapy. This clone was seen a few times. Its antigen is not known. This was the immunoSEQ v3 assay. This table comes from immunoSEQ multiplex PCR, and its TCRdb copy is limited to in-frame clones, with some not included. The sample contains about 19,000 clones, around 79% of which appear only once. The chain joins TRBV30 to TRBJ1-6; D remains unclear. The TCR was taken from a person aged 25-80 years with non-small cell lung cancer. The sequenced sample was blood, obtained at baseline. CDR3 amino acids: CAWSYLATDWHDSPLHF. The CDR3 DNA is TGTGCCTGGAGTTACCTCGCAACCGACTGGCATGATTCACCCCTCCACTTT.